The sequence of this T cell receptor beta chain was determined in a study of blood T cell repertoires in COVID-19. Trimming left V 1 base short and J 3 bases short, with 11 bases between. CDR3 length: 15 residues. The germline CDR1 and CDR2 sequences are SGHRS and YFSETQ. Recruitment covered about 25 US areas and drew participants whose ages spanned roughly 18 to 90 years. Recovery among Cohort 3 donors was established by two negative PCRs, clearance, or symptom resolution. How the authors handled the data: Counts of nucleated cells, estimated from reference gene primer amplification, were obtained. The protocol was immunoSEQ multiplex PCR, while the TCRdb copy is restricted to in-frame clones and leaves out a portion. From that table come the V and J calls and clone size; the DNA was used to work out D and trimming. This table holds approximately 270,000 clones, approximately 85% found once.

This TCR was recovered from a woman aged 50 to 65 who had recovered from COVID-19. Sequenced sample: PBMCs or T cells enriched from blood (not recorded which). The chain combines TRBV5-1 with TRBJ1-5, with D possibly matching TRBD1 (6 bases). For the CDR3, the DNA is TGCGCCAGCAGCTTGCAGGCAGGGGCCAATCAGCCCCAGCATTTT. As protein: CASSLQAGANQPQHF. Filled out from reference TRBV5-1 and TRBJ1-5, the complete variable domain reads KAGVTQTPRYLIKTRGQQVTLSCSPISGHRSVSWYQQTPGQGLQFLFEYFSETQRNKGNFPGRFSGRQFSNSRSEMNVSTLELGDSALYLCASSLQAGANQPQHFGDGTRLSIL.